Detailed here is one T cell receptor beta chain. Its antigen is undetermined. The entry originates in a study of T-cell reconstitution after alpha-beta-depleted transplantation in children. Overall study results and limits: Several hundred graft clones that had expanded were reportedly the source of alpha-beta T cells about two months after transplant.

Trimming cost V 2 bases and J 5 bases, with 16 bases left between them. The length of the CDR3 is 15 residues. Looked up from germline, CDR1 is SGHRS and CDR2 is YFSETQ. Unique molecular identifiers were incorporated when the TCRbeta library was constructed. TCRdb re-called the PCR reads through MiXCR, storing one row per CDR3 protein. The sample has approximately 650,000 distinct CDR3 sequences; over 10% are singletons. The receptor was isolated from a girl aged 2-15 years with congenital amegakaryocytic thrombocytopenia, due to receive a stem cell transplant. The J gene is TRBJ1-1, the V gene TRBV5-1; possible D gene TRBD1, 6 bases. The sequences come from PBMCs, collected before TCRalphabeta/CD19-depleted stem cell transplant. For the CDR3, the DNA is TGCGCCAGCAGCTTCTTACAGGGAGCGGGGACTGAAGCTTTCTTT. Protein product: CASSFLQGAGTEAFF.